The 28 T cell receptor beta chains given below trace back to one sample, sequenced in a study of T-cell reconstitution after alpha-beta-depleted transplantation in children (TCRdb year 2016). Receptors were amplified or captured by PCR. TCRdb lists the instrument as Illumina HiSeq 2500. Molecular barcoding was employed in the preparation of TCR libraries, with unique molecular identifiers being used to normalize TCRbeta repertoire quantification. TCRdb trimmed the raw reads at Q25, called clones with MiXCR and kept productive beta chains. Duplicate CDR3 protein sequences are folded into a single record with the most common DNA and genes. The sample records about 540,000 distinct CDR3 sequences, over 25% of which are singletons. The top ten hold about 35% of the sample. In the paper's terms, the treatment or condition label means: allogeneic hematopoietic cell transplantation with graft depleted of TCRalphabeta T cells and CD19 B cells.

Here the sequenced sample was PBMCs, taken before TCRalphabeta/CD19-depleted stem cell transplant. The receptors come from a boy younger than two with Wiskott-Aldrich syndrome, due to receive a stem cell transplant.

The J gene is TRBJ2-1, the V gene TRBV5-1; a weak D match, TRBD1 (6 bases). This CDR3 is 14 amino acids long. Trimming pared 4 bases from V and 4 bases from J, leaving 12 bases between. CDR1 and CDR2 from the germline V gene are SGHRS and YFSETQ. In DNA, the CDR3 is TGCGCCAGCAGCACCGGGACAACATACAATGAGCAGTTCTTC. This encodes CASSTGTTYNEQFF.

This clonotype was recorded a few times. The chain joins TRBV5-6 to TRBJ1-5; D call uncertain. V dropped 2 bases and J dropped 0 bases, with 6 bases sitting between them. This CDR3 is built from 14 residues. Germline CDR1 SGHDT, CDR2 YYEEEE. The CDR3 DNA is TGTGCCAGCAGCTTCCTGGATAGCAATCAGCCCCAGCATTTT. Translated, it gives CASSFLDSNQPQHF.

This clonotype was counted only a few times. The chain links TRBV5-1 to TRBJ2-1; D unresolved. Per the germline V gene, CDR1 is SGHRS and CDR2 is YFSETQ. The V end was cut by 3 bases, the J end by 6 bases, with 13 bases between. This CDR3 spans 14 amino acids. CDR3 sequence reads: CASSSWGSGNEQFF. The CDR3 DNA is TGCGCCAGCAGCTCATGGGGAAGTGGCAATGAGCAGTTCTTC.

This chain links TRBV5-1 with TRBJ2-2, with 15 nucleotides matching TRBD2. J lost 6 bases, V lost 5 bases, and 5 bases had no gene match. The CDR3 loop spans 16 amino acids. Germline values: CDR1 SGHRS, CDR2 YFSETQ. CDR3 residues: CASRRTSGRAPGELFF. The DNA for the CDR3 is TGCGCCAGCAGGCGGACTAGCGGGAGGGCCCCCGGGGAGCTGTTTTTT.

CDR3 sequence reads: CASRELRGVFGANVLTF. CDR3 nucleotides: TGTGCCAGCAGGGAACTTCGGGGGGTTTTTGGGGCCAACGTCCTGACTTTC. V usage is TRBV6-1 and J usage is TRBJ2-6, with 7 bases lining up with TRBD2. V dropped 6 bases and J dropped 3; count of bases not matched to a gene: 11. In germline, CDR1 is MNHNS, CDR2 SASEGT. This CDR3 is 17 amino acids long.

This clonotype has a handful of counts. CDR3 nucleotide sequence: TGCGCCAGCAGCTTGGAGAGCGGACTCTCCTACGAGCAGTACTTC. Translating gives CASSLESGLSYEQYF. This chain joins TRBV5-1 and TRBJ2-7, with D tentatively TRBD2 (5 bases). The CDR3 is made up of 15 amino acids. In germline, CDR1 is SGHRS, CDR2 YFSETQ. The V end was cut by 0 bases, the J end by 0 bases, with 10 bases between.

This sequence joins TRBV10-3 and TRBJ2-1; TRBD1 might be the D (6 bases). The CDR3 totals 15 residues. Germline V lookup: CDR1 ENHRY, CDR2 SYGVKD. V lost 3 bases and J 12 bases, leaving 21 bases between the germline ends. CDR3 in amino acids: CAISDPGVLRVGQFF. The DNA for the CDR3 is TGTGCCATCAGTGACCCAGGGGTCCTTAGGGTTGGGCAGTTCTTC.

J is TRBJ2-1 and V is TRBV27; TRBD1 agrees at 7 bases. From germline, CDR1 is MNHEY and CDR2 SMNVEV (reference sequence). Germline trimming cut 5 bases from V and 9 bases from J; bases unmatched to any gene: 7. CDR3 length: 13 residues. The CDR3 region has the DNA TGTGCCAGCAGTCCCCGACAGGGACCTGAGCAGTTCTTC. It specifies CASSPRQGPEQFF.

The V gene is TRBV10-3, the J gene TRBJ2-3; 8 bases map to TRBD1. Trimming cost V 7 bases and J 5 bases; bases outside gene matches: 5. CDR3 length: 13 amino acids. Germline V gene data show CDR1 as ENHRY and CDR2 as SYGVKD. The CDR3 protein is CAINQGAGDTQYF. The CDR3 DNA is TGTGCCATCAATCAGGGGGCTGGAGATACGCAGTATTTT.

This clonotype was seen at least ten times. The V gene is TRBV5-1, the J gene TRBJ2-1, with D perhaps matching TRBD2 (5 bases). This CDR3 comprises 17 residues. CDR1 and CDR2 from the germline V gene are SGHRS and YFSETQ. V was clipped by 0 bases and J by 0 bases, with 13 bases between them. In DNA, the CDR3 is TGCGCCAGCAGCTTGGAGGCTAGCACCCGCTCCTACAATGAGCAGTTCTTC. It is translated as CASSLEASTRSYNEQFF. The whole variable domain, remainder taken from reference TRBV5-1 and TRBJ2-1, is KAGVTQTPRYLIKTRGQQVTLSCSPISGHRSVSWYQQTPGQGLQFLFEYFSETQRNKGNFPGRFSGRQFSNSRSEMNVSTLELGDSALYLCASSLEASTRSYNEQFFGPGTRLTVL.

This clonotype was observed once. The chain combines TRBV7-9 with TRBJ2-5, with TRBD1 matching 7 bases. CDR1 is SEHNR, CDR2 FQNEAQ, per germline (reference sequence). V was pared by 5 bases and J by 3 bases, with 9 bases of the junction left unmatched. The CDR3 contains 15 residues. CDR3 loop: CASSETGTAEETQYF. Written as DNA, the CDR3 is TGTGCCAGCAGCGAAACCGGGACAGCGGAAGAGACCCAGTACTTC.

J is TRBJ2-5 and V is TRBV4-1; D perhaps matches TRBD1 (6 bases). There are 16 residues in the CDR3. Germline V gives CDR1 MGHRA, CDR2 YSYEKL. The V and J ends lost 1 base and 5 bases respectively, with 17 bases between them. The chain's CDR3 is CASSQVGSGAWETQYF. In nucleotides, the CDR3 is TGCGCCAGCAGCCAAGTTGGTTCAGGGGCATGGGAGACCCAGTACTTC.

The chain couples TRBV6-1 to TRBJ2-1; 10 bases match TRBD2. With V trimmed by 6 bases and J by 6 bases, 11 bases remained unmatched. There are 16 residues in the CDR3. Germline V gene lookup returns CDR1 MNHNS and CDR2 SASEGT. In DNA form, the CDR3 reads TGTGCCAGCAGGCAAAAGGGGACTAGCGTTACCAATGAGCAGTTCTTC. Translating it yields CASRQKGTSVTNEQFF.

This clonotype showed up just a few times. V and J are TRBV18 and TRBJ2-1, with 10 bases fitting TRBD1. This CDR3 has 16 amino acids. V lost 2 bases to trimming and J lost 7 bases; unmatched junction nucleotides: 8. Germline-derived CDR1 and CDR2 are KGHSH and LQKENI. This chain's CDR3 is CASSPSGGTGENEQFF. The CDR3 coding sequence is TGTGCCAGCTCACCATCGGGGGGGACAGGGGAGAATGAGCAGTTCTTC. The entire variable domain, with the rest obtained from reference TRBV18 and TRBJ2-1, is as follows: NAGVMQNPRHLVRRRGQEARLRCSPMKGHSHVYWYRQLPEEGLKFMVYLQKENIIDESGMPKERFSAEFPKEGPSILRIQQVVRGDSAAYFCASSPSGGTGENEQFFGPGTRLTVL.

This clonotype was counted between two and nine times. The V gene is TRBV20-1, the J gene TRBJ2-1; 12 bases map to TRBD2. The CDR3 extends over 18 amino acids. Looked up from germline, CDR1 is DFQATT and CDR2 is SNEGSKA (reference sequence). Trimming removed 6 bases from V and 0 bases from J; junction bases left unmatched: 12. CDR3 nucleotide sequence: TGCAGTGCCATAAGCCTTCTAGCGGGAGGGACCTCCTACAATGAGCAGTTCTTC. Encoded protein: CSAISLLAGGTSYNEQFF.

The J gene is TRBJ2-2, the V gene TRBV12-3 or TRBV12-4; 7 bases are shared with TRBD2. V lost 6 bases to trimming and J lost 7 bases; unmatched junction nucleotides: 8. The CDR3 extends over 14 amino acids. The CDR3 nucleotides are TGTGCCAGCAGGCCCCGGGGGGAGGGCGGGGAGCTGTTTTTT. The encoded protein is CASRPRGEGGELFF.

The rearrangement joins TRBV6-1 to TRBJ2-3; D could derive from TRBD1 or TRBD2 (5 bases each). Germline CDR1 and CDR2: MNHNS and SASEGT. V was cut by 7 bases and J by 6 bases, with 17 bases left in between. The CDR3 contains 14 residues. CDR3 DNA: TGTGCCAGCACCCCGGGACCTGGCTCCGATACGCAGTATTTT. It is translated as CASTPGPGSDTQYF.

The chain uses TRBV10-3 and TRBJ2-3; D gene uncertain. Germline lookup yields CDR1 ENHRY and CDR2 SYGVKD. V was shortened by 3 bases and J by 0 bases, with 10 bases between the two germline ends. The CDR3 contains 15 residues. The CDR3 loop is CAISDGVSSTDTQYF. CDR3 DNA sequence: TGTGCCATCAGTGATGGGGTCTCTAGCACAGATACGCAGTATTTT.

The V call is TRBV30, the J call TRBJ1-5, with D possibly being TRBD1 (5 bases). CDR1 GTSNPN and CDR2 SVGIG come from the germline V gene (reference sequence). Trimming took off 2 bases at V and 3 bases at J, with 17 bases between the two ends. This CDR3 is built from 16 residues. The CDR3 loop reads CAWSPPRTRVNQPQHF. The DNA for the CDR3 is TGTGCCTGGAGTCCTCCCCGGACAAGGGTCAATCAGCCCCAGCATTTT. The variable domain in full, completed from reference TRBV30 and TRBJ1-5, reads SQTIHQWPATLVQPVGSPLSLECTVEGTSNPNLYWYRQAAGRGLQLLFYSVGIGQISSEVPQNLSASRPQDRQFILSSKKLLLSDSGFYLCAWSPPRTRVNQPQHFGDGTRLSIL.

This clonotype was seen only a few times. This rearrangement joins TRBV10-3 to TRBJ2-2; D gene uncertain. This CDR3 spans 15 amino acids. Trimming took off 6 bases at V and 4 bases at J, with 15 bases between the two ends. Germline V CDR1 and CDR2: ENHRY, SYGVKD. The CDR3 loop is CAIRSNHLFTGELFF. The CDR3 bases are TGTGCCATCAGGTCCAACCACCTATTCACCGGGGAGCTGTTTTTT.

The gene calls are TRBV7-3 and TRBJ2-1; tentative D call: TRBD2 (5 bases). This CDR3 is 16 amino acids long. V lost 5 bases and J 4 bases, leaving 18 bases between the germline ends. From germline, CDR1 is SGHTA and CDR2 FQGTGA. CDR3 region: CASSTSRASSYNEQFF. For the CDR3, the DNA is TGTGCCAGCAGCACGTCCCGAGCTAGCAGTTACAATGAGCAGTTCTTC.

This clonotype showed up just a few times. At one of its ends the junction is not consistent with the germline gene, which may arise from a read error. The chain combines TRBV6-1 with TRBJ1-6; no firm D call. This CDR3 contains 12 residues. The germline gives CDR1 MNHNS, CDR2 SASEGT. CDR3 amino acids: CASSESVVYLQF. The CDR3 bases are TGTGCCAGCAGTGAAAGCGTAGTTTACCTCCAGTTT.

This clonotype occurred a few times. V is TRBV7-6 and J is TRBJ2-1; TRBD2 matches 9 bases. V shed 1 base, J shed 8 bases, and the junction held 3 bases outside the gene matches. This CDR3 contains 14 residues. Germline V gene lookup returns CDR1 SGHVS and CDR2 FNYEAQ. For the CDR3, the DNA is TGTGCCAGCAGCTTAGGACTAGCGGTCTATGAGCAGTTCTTC. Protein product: CASSLGLAVYEQFF. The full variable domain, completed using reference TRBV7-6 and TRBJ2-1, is GAGVSQSPRYKVTKRGQDVALRCDPISGHVSLYWYRQALGQGPEFLTYFNYEAQQDKSGLPNDRFSAERPEGSISTLTIQRTEQRDSAMYRCASSLGLAVYEQFFGPGTRLTVL.

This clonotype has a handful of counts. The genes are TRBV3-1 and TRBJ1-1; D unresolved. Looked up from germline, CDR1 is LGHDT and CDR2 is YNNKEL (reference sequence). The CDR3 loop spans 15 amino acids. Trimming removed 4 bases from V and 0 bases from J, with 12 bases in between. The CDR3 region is CASSLRNGVNTEAFF. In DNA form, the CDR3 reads TGTGCCAGCAGCCTTCGTAACGGGGTGAACACTGAAGCTTTCTTT.

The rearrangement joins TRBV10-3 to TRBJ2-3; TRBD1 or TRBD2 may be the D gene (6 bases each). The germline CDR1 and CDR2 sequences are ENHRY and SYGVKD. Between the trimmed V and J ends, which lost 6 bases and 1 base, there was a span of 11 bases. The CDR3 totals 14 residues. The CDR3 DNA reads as TGTGCCATCAGGAAGGAGGGGGGCACAGATACGCAGTATTTT. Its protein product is CAIRKEGGTDTQYF.

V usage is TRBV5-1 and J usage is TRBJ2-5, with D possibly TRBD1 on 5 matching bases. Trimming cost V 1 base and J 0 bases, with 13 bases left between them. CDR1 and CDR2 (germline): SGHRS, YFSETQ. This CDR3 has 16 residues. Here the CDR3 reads CASSLFAGSHQETQYF. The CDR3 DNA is TGCGCCAGCAGCTTGTTTGCAGGGTCTCACCAAGAGACCCAGTACTTC.

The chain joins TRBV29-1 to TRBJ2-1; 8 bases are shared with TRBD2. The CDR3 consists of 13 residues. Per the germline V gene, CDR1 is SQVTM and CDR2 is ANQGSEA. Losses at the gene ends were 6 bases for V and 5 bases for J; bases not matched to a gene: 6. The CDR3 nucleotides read TGCAGCGTGGCCGCACTAGCGGACAATGAGCAGTTCTTC. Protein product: CSVAALADNEQFF.

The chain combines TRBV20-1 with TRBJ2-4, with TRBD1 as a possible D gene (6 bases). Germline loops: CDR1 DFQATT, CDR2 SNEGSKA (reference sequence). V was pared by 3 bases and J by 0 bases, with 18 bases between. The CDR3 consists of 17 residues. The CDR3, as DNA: TGCAGTGCTAGCAATTATAAACAGGGCCTAGCCAAAAACATTCAGTACTTC. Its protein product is CSASNYKQGLAKNIQYF.